This TCR beta chain was documented in a study of cytomegalovirus exposure and HLA in healthy donors. Study results and limitations: Later analysis identified a missense DCLRE1C variant that was linked to TCR beta V- and J-gene trimming. Most subjects had HLA-A and HLA-B alleles reportedly predicted accurately by TCR beta sequences.

Comment on this clone: Its target is unknown.

PCR employed 60 Vbeta and 13 Jbeta primers. Libraries were prepared by immunoSEQ multiplex PCR; TCRdb keeps only in-frame clonotypes and omits some of them. This table has about 130,000 clones, around 77% appearing once. The sequence came from a male donor in good health and CMV-seropositive. Sequenced material: PBMCs.

The CDR3 nucleotides are TGTGCCAGCAGTTTAAATCTCTATGGCTACACCTTC. This translates into CASSLNLYGYTF. The rearrangement joins TRBV28 to TRBJ1-2; no firm D call. The CDR3 has 12 residues. Germline CDR1 reads MDHEN; CDR2 reads SYDVKM. Between the trimmed V and J ends, which lost 2 bases and 4 bases, there was a span of 5 bases.